The 11 T cell receptor beta chains below come from one sample, sequenced in a study of T-cell memory formation after mild COVID-19. From the 5' RACE reads, TCRdb called clonotypes with MiXCR, one entry per CDR3 protein. The sample includes roughly 310,000 distinct CDR3 sequences, about 16% of them seen just once. The sample comprised PBMCs or a T cell subset sorted from them (not recorded which). These receptors all come from a man aged 18 to 29 who had mild COVID-19 (a few samples of this study predate the infection). Cell type and time point are not known.

The gene calls are TRBV2 and TRBJ1-6, with D uncertain. CDR3 length: 13 amino acids. Trimming removed 4 bases from V and 9 bases from J, with 10 bases in between. Per germline, CDR1 SNHLY and CDR2 FYNNEI. The CDR3 loop reads CASSVARASPLHF. In DNA, the CDR3 is TGTGCCAGCAGTGTGGCTAGGGCTTCACCCCTCCACTTT.

This clonotype was detected only a few times. The chain joins TRBV4-3 to TRBJ1-2; no clear D. The CDR3 loop spans 15 amino acids. The germline V gene has CDR1 LGHNA and CDR2 YSLEER. The V end was cut by 1 base, the J end by 0 bases, with 9 bases between. CDR3 DNA sequence: TGCGCCAGCAGCCAAGTCCTAGGTTCTAACTATGGCTACACCTTC. It encodes CASSQVLGSNYGYTF.

The chain uses TRBV25-1 and TRBJ2-1; no definite D call. The CDR3 is 13 amino acids. In germline, CDR1 is MGHDK, CDR2 SYGVNS. Trimming removed 1 base from V and 8 bases from J, with 9 bases in between. CDR3 sequence (DNA): TGTGCCAGCAGTGAATTCCTCAGCCATGAGCAGTTCTTC. Its translation is CASSEFLSHEQFF.

V is TRBV7-2 and J is TRBJ2-5; 7 bases fit TRBD2. Germline V gives CDR1 SGHTA, CDR2 FQGNSA. V lost 5 bases, J lost 4 bases, and 10 bases stayed unmatched. This CDR3 is built from 15 residues. The CDR3 sequence: CASSPREVLRETQYF. Written as DNA, the CDR3 is TGTGCCAGCAGCCCCCGGGAGGTCTTAAGAGAGACCCAGTACTTC.

This clonotype was observed a handful of times. V gene TRBV7-9 combines with J gene TRBJ2-1; D call uncertain. This CDR3 has 12 amino acids. CDR1 and CDR2 from the germline V gene are SEHNR and FQNEAQ (reference sequence). V gave up 7 bases and J gave up 7 bases, with 11 bases separating them. CDR3 bases: TGTGCCAGCACCAGAACTGGAAATGAGCAGTTCTTC. Translated: CASTRTGNEQFF.

A few counts support this clonotype. The V call is TRBV9, the J call TRBJ2-7; D possibly uses TRBD1 or TRBD2 (5 bases each). With 0 bases removed from V and 4 bases from J, the gap between germline ends came to 20 bases. The CDR3 is 17 amino acids. CDR1 is SGDLS, CDR2 YYNGEE, per germline. The CDR3 nucleotides read TGTGCCAGCAGCGTAGGGGGCAGGCCCGACACGGGATACGAGCAGTACTTC. Translation: CASSVGGRPDTGYEQYF.

This chain connects TRBV7-2 to TRBJ2-3; possible D gene TRBD2, 5 bases. This CDR3 has 14 residues. Trimming cost V 3 bases and J 8 bases, with 15 bases left between them. The V gene's germline CDR1 is SGHTA and CDR2 FQGNSA. This CDR3 is CASSLGVVRSTQYF. The CDR3, as DNA: TGTGCCAGCAGCTTGGGAGTAGTACGGAGTACGCAGTATTTT.

V gene TRBV9 combines with J gene TRBJ2-3, with D perhaps TRBD1 or TRBD2 (5 bases each). Germline assignment: CDR1 SGDLS and CDR2 YYNGEE. V was clipped by 3 bases and J by 4 bases, with 9 bases between them. CDR3 length equals 13 residues. DNA of the CDR3: TGTGCCAGCAGCGCGGGACCACCAGATACGCAGTATTTT. Protein: CASSAGPPDTQYF.

This clonotype was observed a handful of times. The chain joins TRBV5-1 to TRBJ1-1, with TRBD1 matching 7 bases. Germline assignment: CDR1 SGHRS and CDR2 YFSETQ. J lost 5 bases, V lost 0 bases, and 7 bases had no gene match. CDR3 length equals 15 residues. The CDR3 reads CASSLVRGRGTEAFF. CDR3 nucleotides: TGCGCCAGCAGCTTGGTTAGGGGGCGCGGTACTGAAGCTTTCTTT.

This clonotype has only a few counts. V usage is TRBV2 and J usage is TRBJ2-2, with D uncertain. With 8 bases removed from V and 4 bases from J, the gap between germline ends came to 8 bases. The CDR3 extends over 12 amino acids. Germline values: CDR1 SNHLY, CDR2 FYNNEI. The CDR3 here is CASAELTGELFF. Here the CDR3 DNA reads TGTGCCAGCGCGGAGCTCACCGGGGAGCTGTTTTTT.

This clonotype has a count of ten or more. The chain is built from TRBV12-3 or TRBV12-4 and TRBJ1-5; weak D call: TRBD1 (5 bases). The CDR3 runs to 24 residues. The germline V and J ends were trimmed by 3 bases and 6 bases, with 42 bases remaining between them. In DNA form, the CDR3 reads TGTGCCAGCAGTTTCAGGCAGGGTTATCCCCCACGAATGGGGCGGCCCGACGCAGGTCAGCCCCAGCATTTT. Translating it yields CASSFRQGYPPRMGRPDAGQPQHF.